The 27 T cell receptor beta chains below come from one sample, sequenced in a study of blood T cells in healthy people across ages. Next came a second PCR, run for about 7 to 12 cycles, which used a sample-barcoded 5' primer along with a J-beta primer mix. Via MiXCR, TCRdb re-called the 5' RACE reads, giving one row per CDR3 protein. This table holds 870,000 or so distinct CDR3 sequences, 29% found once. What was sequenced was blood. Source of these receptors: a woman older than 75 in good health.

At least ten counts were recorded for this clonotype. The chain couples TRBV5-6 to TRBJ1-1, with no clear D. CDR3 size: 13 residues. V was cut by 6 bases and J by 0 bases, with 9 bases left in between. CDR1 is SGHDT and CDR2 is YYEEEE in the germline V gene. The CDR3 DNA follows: TGTGCCAGCACCACCCGGGTGAACACTGAAGCTTTCTTT. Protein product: CASTTRVNTEAFF.

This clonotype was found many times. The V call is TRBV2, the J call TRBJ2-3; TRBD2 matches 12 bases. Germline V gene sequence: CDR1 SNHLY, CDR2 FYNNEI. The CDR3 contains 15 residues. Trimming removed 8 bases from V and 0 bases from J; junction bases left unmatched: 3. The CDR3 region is CASRLAGVSTDTQYF. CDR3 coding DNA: TGTGCCAGCCGACTAGCGGGGGTGAGCACAGATACGCAGTATTTT.

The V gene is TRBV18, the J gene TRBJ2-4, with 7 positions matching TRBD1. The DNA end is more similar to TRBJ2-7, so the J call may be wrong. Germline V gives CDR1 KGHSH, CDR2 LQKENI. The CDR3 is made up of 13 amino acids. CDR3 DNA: TGTGCCAGCTCACCGGGACAGCTTTACGAGCAGTACTTC. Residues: CASSPGQLYEQYF.

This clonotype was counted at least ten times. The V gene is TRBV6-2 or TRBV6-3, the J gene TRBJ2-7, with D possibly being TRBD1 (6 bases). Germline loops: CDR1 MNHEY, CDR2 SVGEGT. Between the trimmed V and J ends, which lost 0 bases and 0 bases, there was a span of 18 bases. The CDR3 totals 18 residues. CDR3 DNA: TGTGCCAGCAGTTACTCGTATGGCAGGGGCTCCAGCTCCTACGAGCAGTACTTC. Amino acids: CASSYSYGRGSSSYEQYF.

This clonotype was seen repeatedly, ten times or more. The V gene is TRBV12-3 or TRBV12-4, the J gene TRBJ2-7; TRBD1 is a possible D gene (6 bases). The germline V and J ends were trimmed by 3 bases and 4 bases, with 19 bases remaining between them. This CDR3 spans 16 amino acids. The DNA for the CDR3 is TGTGCCAGCAGTTTGGGGCAGGGGATAATTAAGTACGAGCAGTACTTC. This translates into CASSLGQGIIKYEQYF.

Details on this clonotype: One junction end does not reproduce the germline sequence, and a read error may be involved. The DNA for the CDR3 is TGTGCCAGCAGTGACTCTATGACAGGGAGCGTCTACAATGAGCAATTCTTC. Translating it yields CASSDSMTGSVYNEQFF. This chain connects TRBV6-4 to TRBJ2-1; 7 bases align to TRBD1. The CDR3 sequence is 17 residues long. The germline V gene has CDR1 MRHNA and CDR2 SNTAGT.

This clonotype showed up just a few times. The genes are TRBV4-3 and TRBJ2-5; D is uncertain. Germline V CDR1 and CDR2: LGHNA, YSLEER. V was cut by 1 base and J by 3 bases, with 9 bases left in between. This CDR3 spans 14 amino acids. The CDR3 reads CASSQAHGKETQYF. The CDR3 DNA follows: TGCGCCAGCAGCCAAGCGCACGGTAAAGAGACCCAGTACTTC.

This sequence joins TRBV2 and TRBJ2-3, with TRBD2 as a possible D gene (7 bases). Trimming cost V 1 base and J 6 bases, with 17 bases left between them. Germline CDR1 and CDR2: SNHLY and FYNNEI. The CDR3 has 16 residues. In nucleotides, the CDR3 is TGTGCCAGCAGTGAAGTGGTACGGGGGGCAGGTGATACGCAGTATTTT. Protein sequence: CASSEVVRGAGDTQYF. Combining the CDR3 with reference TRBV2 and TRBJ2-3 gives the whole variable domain EPEVTQTPSHQVTQMGQEVILRCVPISNHLYFYWYRQILGQKVEFLVSFYNNEISEKSEIFDDQFSVERPDGSNFTLKIRSTKLEDSAMYFCASSEVVRGAGDTQYFGPGTRLTVL.

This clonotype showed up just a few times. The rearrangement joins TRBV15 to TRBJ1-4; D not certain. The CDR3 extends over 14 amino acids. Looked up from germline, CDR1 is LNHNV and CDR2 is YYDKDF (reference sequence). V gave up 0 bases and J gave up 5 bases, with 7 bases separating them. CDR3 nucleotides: TGTGCCACCAGCAGAGACAGGATAAATGAAAAACTGTTTTTT. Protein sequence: CATSRDRINEKLFF. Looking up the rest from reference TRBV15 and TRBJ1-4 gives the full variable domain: DAMVIQNPRYQVTQFGKPVTLSCSQTLNHNVMYWYQQKSSQAPKLLFHYYDKDFNNEADTPDNFQSRRPNTSFCFLDIRSPGLGDTAMYLCATSRDRINEKLFFGSGTQLSVL.

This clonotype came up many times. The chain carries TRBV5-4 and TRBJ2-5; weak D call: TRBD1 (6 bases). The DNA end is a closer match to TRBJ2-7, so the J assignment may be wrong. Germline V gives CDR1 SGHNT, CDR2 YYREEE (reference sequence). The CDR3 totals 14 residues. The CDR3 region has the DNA TGTGCCAGCAGCTTGGAACAGGGCAAGGGCGAGCAGTACTTC. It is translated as CASSLEQGKGEQYF.

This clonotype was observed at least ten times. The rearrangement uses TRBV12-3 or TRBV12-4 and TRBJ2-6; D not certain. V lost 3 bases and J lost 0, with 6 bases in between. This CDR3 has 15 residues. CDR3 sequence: CASSFRTSGANVLTF. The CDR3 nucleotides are TGTGCCAGCAGTTTTCGAACCTCTGGGGCCAACGTCCTGACTTTC.

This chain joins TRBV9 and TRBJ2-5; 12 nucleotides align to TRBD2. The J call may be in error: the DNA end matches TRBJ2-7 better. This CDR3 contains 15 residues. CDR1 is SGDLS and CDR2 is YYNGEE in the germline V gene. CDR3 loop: CASSVGTSGAYEQYF. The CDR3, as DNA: TGTGCCAGCAGCGTAGGGACTAGCGGGGCCTACGAGCAGTACTTC.

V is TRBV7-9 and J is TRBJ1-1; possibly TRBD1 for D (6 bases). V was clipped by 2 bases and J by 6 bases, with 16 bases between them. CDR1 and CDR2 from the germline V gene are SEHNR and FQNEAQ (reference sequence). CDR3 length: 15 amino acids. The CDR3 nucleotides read TGTGCCAGCAGCTTAAATACAGGGCGGACGGCTGAAGCTTTCTTT. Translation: CASSLNTGRTAEAFF.

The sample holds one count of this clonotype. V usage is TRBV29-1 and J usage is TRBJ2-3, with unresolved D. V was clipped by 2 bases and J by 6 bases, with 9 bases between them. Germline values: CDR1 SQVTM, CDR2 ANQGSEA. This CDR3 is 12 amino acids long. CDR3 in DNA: TGCAGCGTTGAATTCCGAGCGGATACGCAGTATTTT. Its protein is CSVEFRADTQYF.

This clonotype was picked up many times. CDR3 loop: CASSYIGGQFF. For the CDR3, the DNA is TGTGCCAGCAGTTACATTGGGGGGCAGTTCTTC. This chain links TRBV6-5 with TRBJ2-1; perhaps D is TRBD1 or TRBD2 (5 bases each). The CDR3 spans 11 residues. The ends were cut back, 2 bases at V and 12 bases at J, with 8 bases in the middle. Germline V gene data show CDR1 as MNHEY and CDR2 as SVGAGI.

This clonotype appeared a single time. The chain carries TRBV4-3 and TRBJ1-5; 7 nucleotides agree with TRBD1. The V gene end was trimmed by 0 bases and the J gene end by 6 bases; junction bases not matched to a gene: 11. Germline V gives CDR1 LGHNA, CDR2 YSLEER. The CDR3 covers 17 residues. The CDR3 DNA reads TGCGCCAGCAGCCAAGATTATAAAGGGGGCACTAGTCAGCCCCAGCATTTT. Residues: CASSQDYKGGTSQPQHF.

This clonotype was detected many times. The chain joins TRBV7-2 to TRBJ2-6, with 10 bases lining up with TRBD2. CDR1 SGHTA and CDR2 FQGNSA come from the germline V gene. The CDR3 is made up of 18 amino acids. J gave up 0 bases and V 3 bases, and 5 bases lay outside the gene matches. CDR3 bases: TGTGCCAGCAGCTTCGTACTAGCGGGGAGCTCTGGGGCCAACGTCCTGACTTTC. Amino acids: CASSFVLAGSSGANVLTF.

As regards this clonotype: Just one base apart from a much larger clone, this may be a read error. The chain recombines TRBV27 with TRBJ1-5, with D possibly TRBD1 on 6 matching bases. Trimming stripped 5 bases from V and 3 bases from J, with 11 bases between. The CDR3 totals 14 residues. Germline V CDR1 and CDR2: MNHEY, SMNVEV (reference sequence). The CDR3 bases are TGTGCCAGCAGTCCCGGGACATTCAATCAGCCCCAGCATTTT. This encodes CASSPGTFNQPQHF.

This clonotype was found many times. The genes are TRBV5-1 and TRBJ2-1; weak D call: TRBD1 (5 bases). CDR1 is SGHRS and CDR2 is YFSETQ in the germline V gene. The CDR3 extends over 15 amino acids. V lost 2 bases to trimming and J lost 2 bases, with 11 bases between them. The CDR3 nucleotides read TGCGCCAGCAGCTTCGCAGGGATGACCTACAATGAGCAGTTCTTC. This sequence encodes CASSFAGMTYNEQFF. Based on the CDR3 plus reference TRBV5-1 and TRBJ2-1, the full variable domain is KAGVTQTPRYLIKTRGQQVTLSCSPISGHRSVSWYQQTPGQGLQFLFEYFSETQRNKGNFPGRFSGRQFSNSRSEMNVSTLELGDSALYLCASSFAGMTYNEQFFGPGTRLTVL.

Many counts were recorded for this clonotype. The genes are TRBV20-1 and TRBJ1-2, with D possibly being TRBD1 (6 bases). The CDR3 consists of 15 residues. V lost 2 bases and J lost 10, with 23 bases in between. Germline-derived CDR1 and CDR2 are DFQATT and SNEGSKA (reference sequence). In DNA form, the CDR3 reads TGCAGTGCTAGACCTTGGAAGCGGACAGTTCTCGACTACACCTTC. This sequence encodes CSARPWKRTVLDYTF.

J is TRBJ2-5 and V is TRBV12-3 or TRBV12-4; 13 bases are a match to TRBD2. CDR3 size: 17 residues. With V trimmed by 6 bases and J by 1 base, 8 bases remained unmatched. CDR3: CASRTSGGFIPQETQYF. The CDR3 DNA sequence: TGTGCCAGCAGGACTAGCGGGGGGTTCATCCCCCAAGAGACCCAGTACTTC.

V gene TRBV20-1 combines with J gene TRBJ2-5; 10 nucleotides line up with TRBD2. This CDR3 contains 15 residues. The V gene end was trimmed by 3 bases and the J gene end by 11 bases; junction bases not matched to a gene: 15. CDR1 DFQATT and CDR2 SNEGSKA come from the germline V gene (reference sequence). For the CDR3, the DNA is TGCAGTGCTAGTCCTAGCGGGGGTCGTTACAATGAGCAGTACTTC. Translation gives CSASPSGGRYNEQYF.

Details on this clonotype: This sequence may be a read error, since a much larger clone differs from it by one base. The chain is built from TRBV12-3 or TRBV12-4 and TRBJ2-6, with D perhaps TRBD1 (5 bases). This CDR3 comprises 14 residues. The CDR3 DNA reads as TGTGCCAGCAGTCCAGTCTCTGGGGCCGACGTCCTGACTTTC. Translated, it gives CASSPVSGADVLTF.

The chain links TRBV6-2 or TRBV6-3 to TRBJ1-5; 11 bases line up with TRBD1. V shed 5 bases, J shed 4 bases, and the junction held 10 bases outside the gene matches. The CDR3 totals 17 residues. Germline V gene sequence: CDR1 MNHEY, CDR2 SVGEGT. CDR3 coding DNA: TGTGCCAGCAGTCCGCGGACAGGGGGCCCCTCGAATCAGCCCCAGCATTTT. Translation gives CASSPRTGGPSNQPQHF.

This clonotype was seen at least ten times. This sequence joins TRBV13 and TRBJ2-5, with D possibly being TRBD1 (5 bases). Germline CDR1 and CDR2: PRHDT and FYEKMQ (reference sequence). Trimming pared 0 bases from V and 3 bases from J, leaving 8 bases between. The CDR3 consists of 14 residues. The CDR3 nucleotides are TGTGCCAGCAGCTTAGGGTCCAGGGAAGAGACCCAGTACTTC. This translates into CASSLGSREETQYF.

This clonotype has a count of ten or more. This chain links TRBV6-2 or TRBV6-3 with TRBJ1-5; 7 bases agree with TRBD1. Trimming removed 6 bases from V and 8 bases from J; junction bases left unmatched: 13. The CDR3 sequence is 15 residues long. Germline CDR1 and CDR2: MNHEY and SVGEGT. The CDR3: CASSFLNQGDKPQHF. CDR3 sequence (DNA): TGTGCCAGCAGCTTCCTGAATCAGGGGGATAAGCCCCAGCATTTT.

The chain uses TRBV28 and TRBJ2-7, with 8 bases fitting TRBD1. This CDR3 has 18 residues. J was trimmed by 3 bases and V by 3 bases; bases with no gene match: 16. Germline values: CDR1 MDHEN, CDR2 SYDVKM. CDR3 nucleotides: TGTGCCAGCAGTTTGGCGGGACAGGAGCATTGGAGCCTCTACGAGCAGTACTTC. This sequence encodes CASSLAGQEHWSLYEQYF.